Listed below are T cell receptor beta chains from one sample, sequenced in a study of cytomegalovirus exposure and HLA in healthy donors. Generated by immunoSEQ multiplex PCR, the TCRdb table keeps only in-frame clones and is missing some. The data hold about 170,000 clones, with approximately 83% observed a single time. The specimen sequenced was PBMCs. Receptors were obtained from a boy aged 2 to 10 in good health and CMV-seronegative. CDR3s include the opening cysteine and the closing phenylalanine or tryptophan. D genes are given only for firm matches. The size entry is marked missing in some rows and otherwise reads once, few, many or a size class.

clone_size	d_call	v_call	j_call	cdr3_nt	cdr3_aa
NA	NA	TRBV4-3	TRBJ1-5	TGCGCCAGCAGCCAAGATGTGCGGGCGTCCCAGCATTTT	CASSQDVRASQHF
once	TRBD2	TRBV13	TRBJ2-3	TGTGCCAGCAGCTTAGGCGTAGGTAGCGGGAGAGGCACAGATACGCAGTATTTT	CASSLGVGSGRGTDTQYF
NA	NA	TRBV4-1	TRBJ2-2	TGCGCCAGCAGCCAAGATCCCCGTGGGGAGCTGTTTTTT	CASSQDPRGELFF
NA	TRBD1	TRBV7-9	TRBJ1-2	TGTGCCAGCAGCTTGGGGACAGGGGGGAATATGAACTATGGCTACACCTTC	CASSLGTGGNMNYGYTF
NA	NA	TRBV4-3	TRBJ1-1	TGCGCCAGCAGCCAAGAGGCGCAGGGAATAACTGAAGCTTTCTTT	CASSQEAQGITEAFF
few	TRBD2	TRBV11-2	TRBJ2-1	TGTGCCAGCAGCTTATCCCCGGGACTAGCGGGGGGGTGGAATGAGCAGTTCTTC	CASSLSPGLAGGWNEQFF
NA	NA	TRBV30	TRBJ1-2	TGTGCCTGGAGCGCAGGGTTGGACTATGGCTACACCTTC	CAWSAGLDYGYTF
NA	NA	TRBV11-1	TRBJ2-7	TGTGCCAGCAGCCAAAGAGGGGGCTCCTACGAGCAGTACTTC	CASSQRGGSYEQYF
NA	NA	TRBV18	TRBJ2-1	TGTGCCAGCTCACCTTCACAGAGCTCCTACAATGAGCAGTTCTTC	CASSPSQSSYNEQFF
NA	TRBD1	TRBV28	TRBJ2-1	TGTGCCAGCAGTCAGACAGGGGGCAATGAGCAGTTCTTC	CASSQTGGNEQFF
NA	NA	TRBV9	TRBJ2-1	TGTGCCAGCAGCGTAGGTGCAGACTACAATGAGCAGTTCTTC	CASSVGADYNEQFF
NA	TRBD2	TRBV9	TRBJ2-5	TGTGCCAGCAGCCCCCGCGCAGCGGGGGAGACCCAGTACTTC	CASSPRAAGETQYF
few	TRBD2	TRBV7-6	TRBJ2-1	TGTGCCAGCAGCCCAGGGCGGGGGGTCTCCTACAATGAGCAGTTCTTC	CASSPGRGVSYNEQFF
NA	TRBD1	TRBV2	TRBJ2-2	TGTGCCAGCAGTGAAGGAAGGGGGCAGGACACCGGGGAGCTGTTTTTT	CASSEGRGQDTGELFF
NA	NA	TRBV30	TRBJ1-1	TGTGCCTGGAGTGTACGGTCCCGGGACACTGAAGCTTTCTTT	CAWSVRSRDTEAFF
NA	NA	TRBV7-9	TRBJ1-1	TGTGCCAGCAGCTCCCCTCCGGCGGCGCCGGGCACTGAAGCTTTCTTT	CASSSPPAAPGTEAFF
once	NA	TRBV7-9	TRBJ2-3	TGTGCCAGCATCAAAGGACACGAAACCACAGATACGCAGTATTTT	CASIKGHETTDTQYF
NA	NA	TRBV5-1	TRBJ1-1	TGCGCCAGCAGCATGTCAGATGGGAACACTGAAGCTTTCTTT	CASSMSDGNTEAFF
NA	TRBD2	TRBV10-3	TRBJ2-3	TGTGCCATCAGTGAGGAGATTAGCGGGGGCCGGGGCACAGATACGCAGTATTTT	CAISEEISGGRGTDTQYF
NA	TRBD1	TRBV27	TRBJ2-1	TGTGCCAGCAGGATAGGGACAGGTGTATACAATGAGCAGTTCTTC	CASRIGTGVYNEQFF
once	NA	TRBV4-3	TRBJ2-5	TGCGCCAGCAGCCAAGATCTCCGGGAAGAAGAGACCCAGTACTTC	CASSQDLREEETQYF
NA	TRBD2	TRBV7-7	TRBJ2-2	TGTGCTAGCAGCTTGTTTGGCGGGACTAGCGGGGAGCTGTTTTTT	CASSLFGGTSGELFF
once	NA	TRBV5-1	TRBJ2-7	TGCGCCAGCAGCTTGGGTAGGGCAGGGCTGCAGGGTGAGCAGTACTTC	CASSLGRAGLQGEQYF
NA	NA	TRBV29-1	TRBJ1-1	TGCAGCGTTCTCCCCCTGCGGGACACTGAAGCTTTCTTT	CSVLPLRDTEAFF
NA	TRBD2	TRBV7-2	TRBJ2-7	TGTGCCAGCAGCTCCACTAGCGGGGGGAGCTCCTACGAGCAGTACTTC	CASSSTSGGSSYEQYF
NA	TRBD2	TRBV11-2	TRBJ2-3	TGTGCCAGCAGCAGGAGTCTAGCGGGTTCTAGCACAGATACGCAGTATTTT	CASSRSLAGSSTDTQYF
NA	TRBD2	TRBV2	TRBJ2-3	TGTGCCAGCGGTCGTAGCGGGAGGGCCGTTACAGATACGCAGTATTTT	CASGRSGRAVTDTQYF
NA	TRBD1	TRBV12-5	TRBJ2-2	TGTGCTAGTGGCGACACCCATCGACAGGGAAAAATAAGTGGGCTCTCGTTACCCGGGGAGCTGTTTTTT	CASGDTHRQGKISGLSLPGELFF
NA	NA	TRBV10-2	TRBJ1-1	TGCGCCAGCAGTCGAGACACTGAAGCTTTCTTT	CASSRDTEAFF
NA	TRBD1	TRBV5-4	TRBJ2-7	TGTGCCAGCAGCTTCCCGGGACAGGGGTCCTACGAGCAGTACTTC	CASSFPGQGSYEQYF
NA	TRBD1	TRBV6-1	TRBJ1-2	TGTGCCAGCGGCGAAACGAGAAACAGGGGAGGTGGCTACACCTTC	CASGETRNRGGGYTF
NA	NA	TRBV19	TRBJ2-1	TGTGCCAGCGAGACGTCCGGTGACTCCTTTTACAATGAGCAGTTCTTC	CASETSGDSFYNEQFF
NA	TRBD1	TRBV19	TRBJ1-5	TGTGCCAGTAGTATTACGGACAGGTCCCACTATAGCAATCAGCCCCAGCATTTT	CASSITDRSHYSNQPQHF
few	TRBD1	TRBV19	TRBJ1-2	TGTGCTAGTCAAAGGGACAGACTAGGTCGGTATGGCTACACCTTC	CASQRDRLGRYGYTF
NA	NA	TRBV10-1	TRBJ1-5	TGCGCCAGCAGTGAGCACAGCCTCGGCCACAATCAGCCCCAGCATTTT	CASSEHSLGHNQPQHF
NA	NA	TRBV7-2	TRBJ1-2	TGTGCCAGCAGTTACACAGGTGCCCGGGGCTACACCTTC	CASSYTGARGYTF
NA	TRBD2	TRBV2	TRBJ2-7	TGTGCCAGCAGTACCGGACTAGCGCAGCCCTACGAGCAGTACTTC	CASSTGLAQPYEQYF
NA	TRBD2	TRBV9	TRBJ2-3	TGTGCCAGCAGAGGGACTAGCGGGAGAGGGGGACTAGTCACAGATACGCAGTATTTT	CASRGTSGRGGLVTDTQYF
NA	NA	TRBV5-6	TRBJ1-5	TGTGCCAGCAGCTTTTCAGGGGATCAGCCCCAGCATTTT	CASSFSGDQPQHF
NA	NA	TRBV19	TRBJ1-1	TGTGCCAGTAGTATAGCGGGCAGGGCCAAAGCTTTCTTT	CASSIAGRAKAFF
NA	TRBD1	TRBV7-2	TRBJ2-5	TGTGCCAGCAGCATGGACAGGGGCCAAGAGACCCAGTACTTC	CASSMDRGQETQYF
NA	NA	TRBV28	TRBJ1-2	TGTGCCAGCAGTACTCCGCGACAGGCGGACTATGGCTACACCTTC	CASSTPRQADYGYTF
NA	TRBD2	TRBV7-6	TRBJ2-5	TGTGCCAGCAGCTTCAGTGGGGCCCTAGCGGGGGGGCATTATTCTGAGACCCAGTACTTC	CASSFSGALAGGHYSETQYF
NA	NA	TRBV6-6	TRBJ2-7	TGTGCCAGCAGCCCGACTCAGACCTACGAGCAGTACTTC	CASSPTQTYEQYF
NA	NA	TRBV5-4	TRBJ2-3	TGTGCCAGCAGCTTGGCAGGGATCACAGATACGCAGTATTTT	CASSLAGITDTQYF
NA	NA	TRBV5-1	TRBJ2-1	TGCGCCAGCAGAGTTACGGCGGGAACCTACAATGAGCAGTTCTTC	CASRVTAGTYNEQFF
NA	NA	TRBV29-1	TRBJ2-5	TGCAGCGTTGAAGGACTCCGAGGGGGAGAGACCCAGTACTTC	CSVEGLRGGETQYF
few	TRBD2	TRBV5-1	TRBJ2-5	TGCGCCAGCAATGGGCTAGCGGGACCTTACCAAGAGACCCAGTACTTC	CASNGLAGPYQETQYF
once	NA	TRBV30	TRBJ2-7	TGTGCCTGGAGTTATAGCTCCTACGAGCAGTACTTC	CAWSYSSYEQYF
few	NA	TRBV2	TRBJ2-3	TGTGCCAGCACGGACTTAGTCCCAGATACGCAGTATTTT	CASTDLVPDTQYF
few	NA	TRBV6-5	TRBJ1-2	TGTGCCAGCAGTTCTCCCAGGCAGGGCCCTTTTGGCTACACCTTC	CASSSPRQGPFGYTF
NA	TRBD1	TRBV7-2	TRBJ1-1	TGTGCCAGCAGCTTAGCGAACAGGGGAGGCACTGAAGCTTTCTTT	CASSLANRGGTEAFF
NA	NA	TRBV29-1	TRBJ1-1	TGCAGCGTGAACCCGCAGGGGAACACTGAAGCTTTCTTT	CSVNPQGNTEAFF
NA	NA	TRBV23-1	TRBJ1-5	TGCGCCAGCAGTCAATTAGAGAGTTATAGCAATCAGCCCCAGCATTTT	CASSQLESYSNQPQHF
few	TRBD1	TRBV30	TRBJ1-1	TGTGCCTGGAGTGTCGGGACAGGGTACGGTGAAGCTTTCTTT	CAWSVGTGYGEAFF
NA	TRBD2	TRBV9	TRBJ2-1	TGTGCCAGCAGCGTAGTTAGCGGGAGTGTAGGTGAGCAGTTCTTC	CASSVVSGSVGEQFF
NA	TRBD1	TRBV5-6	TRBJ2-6	TGTGCCAGCAGCCTCGACAGGGCTGGGGCCAACGTCCTGACTTTC	CASSLDRAGANVLTF
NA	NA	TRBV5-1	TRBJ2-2	TGCGCCAGCAGCCGAACTGTGCTCAGGGGAGTCGGGGAGCTGTTTTTT	CASSRTVLRGVGELFF
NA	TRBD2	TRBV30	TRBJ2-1	TGTGCCTGGAGTTTAGCGGGGGCTATCTACAATGAGCAGTTCTTC	CAWSLAGAIYNEQFF